The 8 T cell receptor beta chains below all came from one sample that was sequenced in a study of cytomegalovirus exposure and HLA in healthy donors. PCR involved 60 Vbeta and 13 Jbeta primers. Some clones are missing from TCRdb's copy, which holds only in-frame ones; the method was immunoSEQ multiplex PCR. The sample consists of over 150,000 clones, 80% of them appearing once. The sequencing sample was made of PBMCs. These receptors all come from a woman aged 45-59 years in good health and CMV-seropositive.

This clone was seen a handful of times. The genes are TRBV18 and TRBJ1-2, with 7 bases aligning to TRBD1. The CDR3 contains 16 residues. Germline V gene data show CDR1 as KGHSH and CDR2 as LQKENI. The J segment lost 8 bases and the V segment lost 8 bases, leaving 20 bases of the junction unmatched. The CDR3 sequence: CASLPDGITGAGGYTF. CDR3 DNA sequence: TGTGCCAGCCTACCCGACGGGATCACAGGGGCGGGAGGCTACACCTTC.

The chain carries TRBV5-1 and TRBJ2-7; D may be TRBD1 (6 bases). V lost 0 bases, J lost 4 bases, and 11 bases lay in between. CDR1 and CDR2 from the germline V gene are SGHRS and YFSETQ. The CDR3 sequence is 14 residues long. The DNA of the CDR3 is TGCGCCAGCAGCTTGGCAGAAAGGGGGTACGAGCAGTACTTC. Its protein product is CASSLAERGYEQYF.

The chain is built from TRBV7-6 and TRBJ1-5, with TRBD1 matching 8 bases. V shed 6 bases and J 4 bases; nucleotides not matched to a gene: 5. The CDR3 loop spans 14 amino acids. Per the germline V gene, CDR1 is SGHVS and CDR2 is FNYEAQ. The CDR3 sequence is CASRSDRDNQPQHF. The CDR3 DNA is TGTGCCAGCAGATCGGACAGGGATAATCAGCCCCAGCATTTT.

The chain couples TRBV15 to TRBJ1-5; 7 positions agree with TRBD1. The junction had 5 bases not matched to a gene; V was cut back by 0 bases and J by 6 bases. Per the germline V gene, CDR1 is LNHNV and CDR2 is YYDKDF (reference sequence). This CDR3 has 15 amino acids. This chain's CDR3 is CATSRDYRGSQPQHF. CDR3 sequence (DNA): TGTGCCACCAGCAGAGATTACAGGGGAAGTCAGCCCCAGCATTTT.

The V call is TRBV11-2, the J call TRBJ1-3; no definite D call. The CDR3 is 12 amino acids. Germline lookup yields CDR1 SGHAT and CDR2 FQNNGV. The V and J ends lost 5 bases and 4 bases respectively, with 6 bases between them. CDR3 sequence: CASSREGNTIYF. In nucleotides, the CDR3 is TGTGCCAGCAGCCGAGAAGGAAACACCATATATTTT.

The chain has TRBV5-1 and TRBJ2-7; 9 bases align to TRBD1. Per germline, CDR1 SGHRS and CDR2 YFSETQ. This CDR3 is built from 15 residues. Trimming removed 0 bases from V and 4 bases from J; junction bases left unmatched: 5. The CDR3 region is CASSLGQGELYEQYF. The CDR3 DNA reads as TGCGCCAGCAGCTTGGGACAGGGGGAGTTGTACGAGCAGTACTTC.

The genes are TRBV9 and TRBJ1-4; perhaps TRBD1 as D (6 bases). Germline V gives CDR1 SGDLS, CDR2 YYNGEE. Trimming stripped 4 bases from V and 3 bases from J, with 13 bases between. CDR3 size: 15 residues. The CDR3 DNA reads as TGTGCCAGCAGCCCCATGGACAGTTCTAATGAAAAACTGTTTTTT. This encodes CASSPMDSSNEKLFF. The whole variable domain, remainder taken from reference TRBV9 and TRBJ1-4, is DSGVTQTPKHLITATGQRVTLRCSPRSGDLSVYWYQQSLDQGLQFLIQYYNGEERAKGNILERFSAQQFPDLHSELNLSSLELGDSALYFCASSPMDSSNEKLFFGSGTQLSVL.

The chain uses TRBV9 and TRBJ2-1; D is undetermined. This CDR3 comprises 14 residues. Germline loops: CDR1 SGDLS, CDR2 YYNGEE. With 3 bases removed from V and 6 bases from J, the gap between germline ends came to 13 bases. CDR3 in DNA: TGTGCCAGCAGCGCTCTAGTAGGTGGCAATGAGCAGTTCTTC. As protein: CASSALVGGNEQFF.